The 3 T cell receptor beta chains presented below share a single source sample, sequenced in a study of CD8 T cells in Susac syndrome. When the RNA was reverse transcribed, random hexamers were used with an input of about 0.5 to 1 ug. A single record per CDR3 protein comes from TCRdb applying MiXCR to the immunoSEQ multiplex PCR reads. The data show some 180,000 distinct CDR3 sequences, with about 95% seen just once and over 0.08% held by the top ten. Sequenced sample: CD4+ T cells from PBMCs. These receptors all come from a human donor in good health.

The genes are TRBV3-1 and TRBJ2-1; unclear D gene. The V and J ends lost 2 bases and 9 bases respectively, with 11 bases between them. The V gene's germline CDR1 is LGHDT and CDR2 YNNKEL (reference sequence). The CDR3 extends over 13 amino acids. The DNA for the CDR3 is TGTGCCAGCAGCCAACTCCGACTTGGTGAGCAGTTCTTC. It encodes CASSQLRLGEQFF.

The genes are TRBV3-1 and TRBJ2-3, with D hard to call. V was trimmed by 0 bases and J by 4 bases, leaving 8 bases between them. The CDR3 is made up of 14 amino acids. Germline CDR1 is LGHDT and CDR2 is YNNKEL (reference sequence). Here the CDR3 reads CASSQEIGADTQYF. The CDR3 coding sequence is TGTGCCAGCAGCCAAGAGATCGGAGCAGATACGCAGTATTTT.

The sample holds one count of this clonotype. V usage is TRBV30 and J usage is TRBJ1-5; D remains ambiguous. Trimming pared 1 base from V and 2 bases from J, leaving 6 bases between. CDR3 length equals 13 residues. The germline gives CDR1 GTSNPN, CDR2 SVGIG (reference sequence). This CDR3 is CAWSDGRNQPQHF. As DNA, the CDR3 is TGTGCCTGGAGTGACGGGCGCAATCAGCCCCAGCATTTT.